Listed below are T cell receptor beta chains from one sample, sequenced in a study of cytomegalovirus exposure and HLA in healthy donors. The protocol was immunoSEQ multiplex PCR, while the TCRdb copy is restricted to in-frame clones and leaves out a portion. The sample holds 150,000 to 200,000 clones, around 76% seen once. The sequenced material came from PBMCs. These receptors originate from a girl between 10 and 17 years old in good health and CMV-seropositive. Each CDR3 is given with its conserved first and last residue. Fields, in order: D gene, V gene, clone size, J gene, CDR3 DNA, CDR3 protein. A D gene is named only where the DNA matches it firmly. Not every row has a clone size; where given, it reads once, few, many or a size class.

D gene: TRBD1; V gene: TRBV28; clone size: .; J gene: TRBJ1-4; CDR3 DNA: TGTGCCAGCAGTTTTCCAACAGGGGGCGGTAATGAAAAACTGTTTTTT; CDR3 protein: CASSFPTGGGNEKLFF
D gene: TRBD1; V gene: TRBV29-1; clone size: .; J gene: TRBJ2-7; CDR3 DNA: TGCAGCGTTGAACAGGGGACAGGGGGAGAGCAGTACTTC; CDR3 protein: CSVEQGTGGEQYF
D gene: TRBD1; V gene: TRBV29-1; clone size: .; J gene: TRBJ2-1; CDR3 DNA: TGCAGCGTTCACGGACAGGAAACCTACAATGAGCAGTTCTTC; CDR3 protein: CSVHGQETYNEQFF
D gene: .; V gene: TRBV5-1; clone size: .; J gene: TRBJ2-1; CDR3 DNA: TGCGCCAGCAGCTGGGGACTGCCCTCCGATGAGCAGTTCTTC; CDR3 protein: CASSWGLPSDEQFF
D gene: .; V gene: TRBV30; clone size: .; J gene: TRBJ1-1; CDR3 DNA: TGTGCCTGGAGTTTTCCTCTACAGGGCCCTATGCCGGCTTTCTTT; CDR3 protein: CAWSFPLQGPMPAFF
D gene: TRBD1; V gene: TRBV25-1; clone size: .; J gene: TRBJ2-1; CDR3 DNA: TGTGCCAGTACTGCTGGGACAGGGGAAGGGAATGAGCAGTTCTTC; CDR3 protein: CASTAGTGEGNEQFF
D gene: TRBD2; V gene: TRBV5-1; clone size: .; J gene: TRBJ2-3; CDR3 DNA: TGCGCCAGCAGCCGGACTAGCGGGGGGGCCACAGATACGCAGTATTTT; CDR3 protein: CASSRTSGGATDTQYF
D gene: .; V gene: TRBV10-3; clone size: .; J gene: TRBJ1-2; CDR3 DNA: TGTGCCATCAGTGATCGGGGATGGAACTATGGCTACACCTTC; CDR3 protein: CAISDRGWNYGYTF
D gene: TRBD2; V gene: TRBV5-1; clone size: .; J gene: TRBJ2-7; CDR3 DNA: TGCGCCAGCAGAGTAAGAGCGGGGGGTAGCTCCTACGAGCAGTACTTC; CDR3 protein: CASRVRAGGSSYEQYF
D gene: TRBD2; V gene: TRBV15; clone size: .; J gene: TRBJ2-3; CDR3 DNA: TGTGCCACCAGCAGGATTAGCGGGAGTTTCTCGGATACGCAGTATTTT; CDR3 protein: CATSRISGSFSDTQYF
D gene: .; V gene: TRBV14; clone size: .; J gene: TRBJ2-3; CDR3 DNA: TGTGCCAGCAGCTATCGGGCCACACGGGACACAGATACGCAGTATTTT; CDR3 protein: CASSYRATRDTDTQYF
D gene: .; V gene: TRBV4-2; clone size: once; J gene: TRBJ1-4; CDR3 DNA: TGTGCCAGCAGCCAGGTATCAGGGCTATCGAGGGAAAAACTGTTTTTT; CDR3 protein: CASSQVSGLSREKLFF
D gene: TRBD1; V gene: TRBV15; clone size: few; J gene: TRBJ1-4; CDR3 DNA: TGTGCCACCAGCGGGATGGACAGGGCTAATGAAAAACTGTTTTTT; CDR3 protein: CATSGMDRANEKLFF
D gene: .; V gene: TRBV7-8; clone size: .; J gene: TRBJ2-7; CDR3 DNA: TGTGCCAGCAGCCTTCGACGGATTTTTAGCGAGAGCGAAACCTACGAGCAGTACTTC; CDR3 protein: CASSLRRIFSESETYEQYF
D gene: TRBD1; V gene: TRBV10-2; clone size: .; J gene: TRBJ1-4; CDR3 DNA: TGCGCCAGCAGTGAACTTTCGACAGGGGCCAATGAAAAACTGTTTTTT; CDR3 protein: CASSELSTGANEKLFF
D gene: .; V gene: TRBV27; clone size: .; J gene: TRBJ2-7; CDR3 DNA: TGTGCCAGCAGTTTAAGAGGTCGCTCCTACGAGCAGTACTTC; CDR3 protein: CASSLRGRSYEQYF
D gene: TRBD1; V gene: TRBV6-1; clone size: .; J gene: TRBJ1-4; CDR3 DNA: TGTGCCAGCAGTGCAGACCCCGGGACAGGGGACTTTTTT; CDR3 protein: CASSADPGTGDFF
D gene: .; V gene: TRBV5-1; clone size: .; J gene: TRBJ1-6; CDR3 DNA: TGCGCCAGCACCGGGGGGTTAGGTAATTCACCCCTCCACTTT; CDR3 protein: CASTGGLGNSPLHF
D gene: .; V gene: TRBV23-1; clone size: .; J gene: TRBJ2-4; CDR3 DNA: TGCGCCAGCATGAACCTGGGGCAGAAAAACATTCAGTACTTC; CDR3 protein: CASMNLGQKNIQYF
D gene: .; V gene: TRBV28; clone size: once; J gene: TRBJ1-5; CDR3 DNA: TGTGCCAGTCTACAGGGCTATAGCAATCAGCCCCAGCATTTT; CDR3 protein: CASLQGYSNQPQHF
D gene: .; V gene: TRBV19; clone size: .; J gene: TRBJ1-1; CDR3 DNA: TGTGCCAGTAGACAGGGTTTGAACACTGAAGCTTTCTTT; CDR3 protein: CASRQGLNTEAFF
D gene: TRBD2; V gene: TRBV5-4; clone size: .; J gene: TRBJ2-5; CDR3 DNA: TGTGCCAGCAGCTTGGGGGCTAGCGGGGGGGCCTGGTATGAGACCCAGTACTTC; CDR3 protein: CASSLGASGGAWYETQYF
D gene: TRBD2; V gene: TRBV11-2; clone size: few; J gene: TRBJ2-7; CDR3 DNA: TGTGCCAGCAGCTTAGTGAAGCGAGCGGGAGCCTACGAGCAGTACTTC; CDR3 protein: CASSLVKRAGAYEQYF
D gene: .; V gene: TRBV2; clone size: .; J gene: TRBJ2-2; CDR3 DNA: TGTGCCAGTGATTATGACCTACTAGACGGGGAGCTGTTTTTT; CDR3 protein: CASDYDLLDGELFF
D gene: .; V gene: TRBV7-2; clone size: .; J gene: TRBJ1-1; CDR3 DNA: TGTGCCAGCAGCTTAGTGGCAGATGCGAACACTGAAGCTTTCTTT; CDR3 protein: CASSLVADANTEAFF
D gene: TRBD2; V gene: TRBV11-2; clone size: once; J gene: TRBJ2-7; CDR3 DNA: TGTGCCAGCAGCTTTGGGAGGGACGGGGCCTACGAGCAGTACTTC; CDR3 protein: CASSFGRDGAYEQYF
D gene: TRBD1; V gene: TRBV28; clone size: .; J gene: TRBJ1-4; CDR3 DNA: TGTGCCAGCAGTTTCAGGGGACAGGGAAGAGAAAAACTGTTTTTT; CDR3 protein: CASSFRGQGREKLFF
D gene: TRBD2; V gene: TRBV9; clone size: once; J gene: TRBJ2-3; CDR3 DNA: TGTGCCAGCAGCGTAGGACTAGCGGGAAATACGCAGTATTTT; CDR3 protein: CASSVGLAGNTQYF
D gene: .; V gene: TRBV12-2; clone size: .; J gene: TRBJ2-7; CDR3 DNA: TGTGCAAGTCGCTTAGTCCCCGAGGGGGTTAGAAACTACGAGCAGTACTTC; CDR3 protein: CASRLVPEGVRNYEQYF
D gene: TRBD1; V gene: TRBV28; clone size: .; J gene: TRBJ2-7; CDR3 DNA: TGTGCCAGCAGTTCCCGGACAGGGGGAGAAAACGAGCAGTACTTC; CDR3 protein: CASSSRTGGENEQYF
D gene: TRBD1; V gene: TRBV2; clone size: .; J gene: TRBJ2-6; CDR3 DNA: TGTGCCAGCGGGACAGGGCGGGTCTCTGGGGCCAACGTCCTGACTTTC; CDR3 protein: CASGTGRVSGANVLTF
D gene: .; V gene: TRBV27; clone size: .; J gene: TRBJ1-1; CDR3 DNA: TGTGCCAGCAGTTCGCTGACAGCTGAAGCTTTCTTT; CDR3 protein: CASSSLTAEAFF
D gene: .; V gene: TRBV5-1; clone size: .; J gene: TRBJ2-4; CDR3 DNA: TGCGCCAGCAGCCCCCCGGGGTCACGGGCCAAAAACATTCAGTACTTC; CDR3 protein: CASSPPGSRAKNIQYF
D gene: TRBD1; V gene: TRBV28; clone size: .; J gene: TRBJ2-7; CDR3 DNA: TGTGCCAGCAGTCTGACAGGGGACGAGCAGTACTTC; CDR3 protein: CASSLTGDEQYF
D gene: .; V gene: TRBV20-1; clone size: .; J gene: TRBJ1-1; CDR3 DNA: TGCAGTGCTGGGACATTTGAAGCTTTCTTT; CDR3 protein: CSAGTFEAFF
D gene: TRBD2; V gene: TRBV15; clone size: .; J gene: TRBJ2-7; CDR3 DNA: TGTGCCACCAGCAGAGCGTTAGCGGGGGGGTACGAGCAGTACTTC; CDR3 protein: CATSRALAGGYEQYF
D gene: .; V gene: TRBV5-6; clone size: .; J gene: TRBJ1-2; CDR3 DNA: TGTGCCAGCAGCCCCGTATTTATCAGGTCGTATGGCTACACCTTC; CDR3 protein: CASSPVFIRSYGYTF
D gene: TRBD1; V gene: TRBV6-1; clone size: .; J gene: TRBJ1-4; CDR3 DNA: TGTGCCAGCAGTCACCTGGGGGGACAGGGTGGAAAACTGTTTTTT; CDR3 protein: CASSHLGGQGGKLFF
D gene: TRBD1; V gene: TRBV30; clone size: .; J gene: TRBJ2-3; CDR3 DNA: TGTGCCGGAAGCGACAGGGGAGACACAGATACGCAGTATTTT; CDR3 protein: CAGSDRGDTDTQYF
D gene: .; V gene: TRBV18; clone size: .; J gene: TRBJ2-1; CDR3 DNA: TGTGCCAGCTCACCCCTTCGGGCAGGGGGGAACAATGAGCAGTTCTTC; CDR3 protein: CASSPLRAGGNNEQFF
D gene: TRBD1; V gene: TRBV28; clone size: few; J gene: TRBJ1-1; CDR3 DNA: TGTGCCAGCAGTTTATGGCCCGGACAGGCCAACACTGAAGCTTTCTTT; CDR3 protein: CASSLWPGQANTEAFF
D gene: TRBD1; V gene: TRBV7-9; clone size: once; J gene: TRBJ1-2; CDR3 DNA: TGTGCCAGCAGCTTATCCACAGGACAGGGTACCATCTATGGCTACACCTTC; CDR3 protein: CASSLSTGQGTIYGYTF
D gene: .; V gene: TRBV11-3; clone size: .; J gene: TRBJ1-1; CDR3 DNA: TGTGCCAGCAGCTCGGACATGAACACTGAAGCTTTCTTT; CDR3 protein: CASSSDMNTEAFF
D gene: .; V gene: TRBV7-2; clone size: .; J gene: TRBJ1-2; CDR3 DNA: TGTGCCAGCAGTCTAACCCAGGGGTATAACTATGGCTACACCTTC; CDR3 protein: CASSLTQGYNYGYTF
D gene: .; V gene: TRBV7-3; clone size: .; J gene: TRBJ1-2; CDR3 DNA: TGTGCCAGCAGCTTATCCCCAGGGAACTATGGCTACACCTTC; CDR3 protein: CASSLSPGNYGYTF
D gene: TRBD1; V gene: TRBV7-2; clone size: .; J gene: TRBJ2-5; CDR3 DNA: TGTGCCAGCAGCTTAGGACAGGGGGCCCGGGAGACCCAGTACTTC; CDR3 protein: CASSLGQGARETQYF
D gene: .; V gene: TRBV5-1; clone size: .; J gene: TRBJ1-2; CDR3 DNA: TGCGCCAGCAGTAGGGGGTCAGTTAACTATGGCTACACCTTC; CDR3 protein: CASSRGSVNYGYTF
D gene: TRBD2; V gene: TRBV30; clone size: few; J gene: TRBJ2-5; CDR3 DNA: TGTGCCTGGAGCACGTTTGGCGGGAGGAATGGGGAGACCCAGTACTTC; CDR3 protein: CAWSTFGGRNGETQYF
D gene: .; V gene: TRBV5-6; clone size: .; J gene: TRBJ2-3; CDR3 DNA: TGTGCCAGCAGCATTACCCTTATAGGCACAGATACGCAGTATTTT; CDR3 protein: CASSITLIGTDTQYF
D gene: .; V gene: TRBV28; clone size: .; J gene: TRBJ2-1; CDR3 DNA: TGTGCCAGCAGTTCAGCCCCCTGGGAGAGCAATGAGCAGTTCTTC; CDR3 protein: CASSSAPWESNEQFF
D gene: TRBD1; V gene: TRBV5-1; clone size: .; J gene: TRBJ1-3; CDR3 DNA: TGCGCCAGCAGCTCCACGGGACAGTTCTCTGGAAACACCATATATTTT; CDR3 protein: CASSSTGQFSGNTIYF
D gene: .; V gene: TRBV9; clone size: .; J gene: TRBJ2-7; CDR3 DNA: TGTGCCAGCAGCGTAGACAGTCGGGAGCAGTACTTC; CDR3 protein: CASSVDSREQYF
D gene: TRBD1; V gene: TRBV4-1; clone size: .; J gene: TRBJ2-2; CDR3 DNA: TGCGCCAGCAGCCCCCCCGGGACAGGGCCCACCGGGGAGCTGTTTTTT; CDR3 protein: CASSPPGTGPTGELFF
D gene: .; V gene: TRBV11-2; clone size: .; J gene: TRBJ2-1; CDR3 DNA: TGTGCCAGCAGCTTAGTCCCCAGCGGAGAGCAGTTCTTC; CDR3 protein: CASSLVPSGEQFF
D gene: TRBD2; V gene: TRBV27; clone size: .; J gene: TRBJ2-7; CDR3 DNA: TGTGCCAGTAGCGGGGGGGCCGACGAGCAGTACTTC; CDR3 protein: CASSGGADEQYF